This TCR beta chain was recorded in a study of graft-versus-host responses after intestinal transplantation. Germline assignment: CDR1 MNHEY and CDR2 SMNVEV (reference sequence). This CDR3 has 16 residues. Trimming removed 6 bases from V and 0 bases from J, with 15 bases in between. This clone came up once. Its antigen is unidentified. The table came from immunoSEQ multiplex PCR; TCRdb's copy has only in-frame clones and leaves some out. There are tens of thousands of clones in the sample; 85% to 90% occur only once, and around 0.11% lies in the top ten. The chain joins TRBV27 to TRBJ1-5, with a possible D match to TRBD1 (5 bases). This TCR was recovered from a human donor who received an intestinal transplant. This sample comprised unstimulated CD4+ T cells sorted from spleen or lymph node cells, obtained before intestinal transplant. The CDR3 reads CASSLQGGYSNQPQHF. CDR3 nucleotides: TGTGCCAGCAGCCTTCAGGGAGGTTATAGCAATCAGCCCCAGCATTTT.